Presented here are 19 T cell receptor beta chains from one specimen sequenced in a study of vaccination effects on CD4 cells after COVID-19. Under the ViraFEST assay, PBMC were stimulated with viral peptide pools so that antigen-specific CD4+ T cells expanded. Sequencing was performed afterwards. Subsequent to less than 13 days of culture, CD4+ T cells were isolated. Participants completed two doses of the BNT162b2 or mRNA-1273 vaccine. Their antigens remain unidentified. Data came from immunoSEQ multiplex PCR; TCRdb stores just in-frame clones and leaves some out. This sample has more than 40,000 clones, with 74% found just once. The sample was CD4+ T cells from PBMCs cultured with HCoV-OC43 spike peptides, taken after COVID-19 vaccination. Subset specified: HCoV-OC43 spike overlapping peptide pool stimulation. The receptors stem from a human donor who received a COVID-19 vaccine.

The gene calls are TRBV18 and TRBJ1-1; D is possibly TRBD1 (5 bases). Germline values: CDR1 KGHSH, CDR2 LQKENI. Trimming took off 2 bases at V and 5 bases at J, with 12 bases between the two ends. The CDR3 has 14 residues. This CDR3 is CASSPGGGETEAFF. The CDR3 nucleotides read TGTGCCAGCTCACCAGGTGGGGGGGAAACTGAAGCTTTCTTT. Full variable domain (rest looked up from reference TRBV18 and TRBJ1-1): NAGVMQNPRHLVRRRGQEARLRCSPMKGHSHVYWYRQLPEEGLKFMVYLQKENIIDESGMPKERFSAEFPKEGPSILRIQQVVRGDSAAYFCASSPGGGETEAFFGQGTRLTVV.

This clone was seen only a few times. The rearrangement uses TRBV5-1 and TRBJ1-4, with D maybe TRBD1 (5 bases). Trimming shortened V by 0 bases and J by 3 bases, and 12 bases separated the two germline ends. Germline V lookup: CDR1 SGHRS, CDR2 YFSETQ. This CDR3 has 16 amino acids. The CDR3 DNA reads as TGCGCCAGCAGCTTGGCGACGCCGGGGCCTAATGAAAAACTGTTTTTT. Amino acid sequence: CASSLATPGPNEKLFF.

There are a few counts of this clone. The chain recombines TRBV4-1 with TRBJ1-1; the D is unclear. This CDR3 is built from 14 residues. V lost 0 bases and J lost 10, with 15 bases in between. The V gene's germline CDR1 is MGHRA and CDR2 YSYEKL. The CDR3 nucleotides are TGCGCCAGCAGCCAAGATTGGGGAGGTAGTCGAGCTTTCTTT. Protein product: CASSQDWGGSRAFF.

The chain combines TRBV19 with TRBJ2-3; D might be TRBD2 (6 bases). CDR1 and CDR2 from the germline V gene are LNHDA and SQIVND (reference sequence). The length of the CDR3 is 15 residues. The V gene lost 3 bases and the J gene lost 2 bases, with 12 bases spanning the gap. The CDR3 region is CASSIGGSHTDTQYF. CDR3 DNA: TGTGCCAGTAGTATCGGAGGGTCCCACACAGATACGCAGTATTTT.

The chain's CDR3 is CASSDHLAEQFF. CDR3 bases: TGCGCCAGCAGTGACCATCTAGCGGAGCAGTTCTTC. This sequence joins TRBV10-1 and TRBJ2-1, with D perhaps matching TRBD2 (6 bases). The V end was cut by 3 bases, the J end by 10 bases, with 10 bases between. The CDR3 has 12 residues. Germline CDR1 and CDR2: WNHNN and SYGVQD (reference sequence).

The chain carries TRBV19 and TRBJ1-1; 10 nucleotides line up with TRBD1. The CDR3 covers 13 residues. Germline V gene data show CDR1 as LNHDA and CDR2 as SQIVND (reference sequence). J gave up 1 base and V 9 bases, and 2 bases lay outside the gene matches. Here the CDR3 DNA reads TGTGCCAGCGGGACAGGGGAGAACACTGAAGCTTTCTTT. It yields the protein CASGTGENTEAFF. The full variable domain, rest sourced from reference TRBV19 and TRBJ1-1, is DGGITQSPKYLFRKEGQNVTLSCEQNLNHDAMYWYRQDPGQGLRLIYYSQIVNDFQKGDIAEGYSVSREKKESFPLTVTSAQKNPTAFYLCASGTGENTEAFFGQGTRLTVV.

The chain employs TRBV19 and TRBJ2-3; D may be TRBD2 (7 bases). The CDR3 totals 17 residues. V lost 0 bases and J 1 base, leaving 14 bases between the germline ends. Germline V gene lookup returns CDR1 LNHDA and CDR2 SQIVND (reference sequence). The CDR3 DNA reads TGTGCCAGTAGTATAGATGCGGGGGCGCCCCGCACAGATACGCAGTATTTT. Translation: CASSIDAGAPRTDTQYF.

The V gene is TRBV6-5, the J gene TRBJ1-1, with D possibly TRBD1 on 6 matching bases. This CDR3 has 13 amino acids. Germline CDR1 reads MNHEY; CDR2 reads SVGAGI. V lost 5 bases and J 3 bases, leaving 10 bases between the germline ends. In DNA, the CDR3 is TGTGCCAGCAGTCGACAGGAATACACTGAAGCTTTCTTT. Its protein product is CASSRQEYTEAFF.

The chain recombines TRBV29-1 with TRBJ2-4; 8 bases line up with TRBD1. The trim removed 6 bases at V and 8 bases at J, leaving 12 bases unmatched. This CDR3 has 14 residues. In germline, CDR1 is SQVTM, CDR2 ANQGSEA. CDR3: CSVELEDRADIQYF. DNA for the CDR3: TGCAGCGTAGAACTTGAGGACAGGGCGGACATTCAGTACTTC. The whole variable domain, filled in from reference TRBV29-1 and TRBJ2-4, reads SAVISQKPSRDICQRGTSLTIQCQVDSQVTMMFWYRQQPGQSLTLIATANQGSEATYESGFVIDKFPISRPNLTFSTLTVSNMSPEDSSIYLCSVELEDRADIQYFGAGTRLSVL.

This rearrangement joins TRBV7-8 to TRBJ2-1, with 9 nucleotides matching TRBD1. The CDR3 runs 15 residues. Germline CDR1 is SGHVS and CDR2 is FQNEAQ. V was clipped by 5 bases and J by 7 bases; unmatched bases: 9. The CDR3 DNA reads TGTGCCAGCAGCAGCGGGACAGGGCCTTGGAATGAGCAGTTCTTC. Translation gives CASSSGTGPWNEQFF.

CDR3 DNA sequence: TGTGCCAGCAGCCAAGGGGCAACTAGCTCCTACGAGCAGTACTTC. Residues: CASSQGATSSYEQYF. The chain has TRBV4-2 and TRBJ2-7; TRBD2 might be the D (5 bases). This CDR3 has 15 residues. V was cut by 1 base and J by 0 bases, with 10 bases left in between. Germline CDR1 LGHNA, CDR2 YNFKEQ.

The CDR3 sequence: CASSQQNNNSPLHF. CDR3 DNA: TGTGCCAGCAGCCAACAGAATAATAATTCACCCCTCCACTTT. V gene TRBV27 combines with J gene TRBJ1-6; D unresolved. CDR1 and CDR2 from the germline V gene are MNHEY and SMNVEV (reference sequence). The CDR3 length is 14 residues. V was clipped by 6 bases and J by 5 bases, with 11 bases between them.

J is TRBJ2-3 and V is TRBV5-5, with D unresolved. Looked up from germline, CDR1 is SGHKS and CDR2 is YYEKEE (reference sequence). The ends were cut back, 0 bases at V and 5 bases at J, with 7 bases in the middle. The CDR3 has 13 amino acids. The CDR3 here is CASSLEVGDTQYF. In DNA, the CDR3 is TGTGCCAGCAGCTTGGAGGTGGGAGATACGCAGTATTTT. The complete variable domain, with remaining parts taken from reference TRBV5-5 and TRBJ2-3, reads DAGVTQSPTHLIKTRGQQVTLRCSPISGHKSVSWYQQVLGQGPQFIFQYYEKEERGRGNFPDRFSARQFPNYSSELNVNALLLGDSALYLCASSLEVGDTQYFGPGTRLTVL.

This clone has just a few counts. J is TRBJ2-1 and V is TRBV25-1; 8 bases agree with TRBD2. V lost 8 bases to trimming and J lost 4 bases; unmatched junction nucleotides: 7. This CDR3 comprises 14 residues. Germline assignment: CDR1 MGHDK and CDR2 SYGVNS. CDR3 nucleotides: TGTGCCAGCTCTGGAGCGGGGGTATACAATGAGCAGTTCTTC. This gives the protein CASSGAGVYNEQFF.

This clone turned up a few times. The V and J genes are TRBV3-1 (or the pseudogene TRBV3-2) and TRBJ2-5; TRBD2 aligns across 7 bases. The CDR3 totals 13 residues. CDR1 is LGHDT and CDR2 is YNNKEL in the germline V gene (reference sequence). Trimming took 4 bases from V and 4 from J; bases not matched to a gene: 3. CDR3: CASSRTRGETQYF. For the CDR3, the DNA is TGTGCCAGCAGCCGGACTAGAGGAGAGACCCAGTACTTC.

This rearrangement joins TRBV7-6 to TRBJ2-3; D is possibly TRBD2 (6 bases). Looked up from germline, CDR1 is SGHVS and CDR2 is FNYEAQ. V gave up 0 bases and J gave up 2 bases, with 12 bases separating them. CDR3 length: 16 residues. The CDR3 DNA is TGTGCCAGCAGCTTAGCCGGACGGGGGACCACAGATACGCAGTATTTT. Amino acids: CASSLAGRGTTDTQYF.

The J gene is TRBJ2-7, the V gene TRBV7-9, with D possibly being TRBD1 or TRBD2 (5 bases each). Germline CDR1 reads SEHNR; CDR2 reads FQNEAQ (reference sequence). V gave up 5 bases and J gave up 7 bases, with 15 bases separating them. The CDR3 length is 13 residues. CDR3 bases: TGTGCCAGCAGCCGCGGACAACCGGGGGAGCAGTACTTC. Amino acid sequence: CASSRGQPGEQYF.

The chain employs TRBV30 and TRBJ1-1, with D maybe TRBD1 (5 bases). Trimming removed 3 bases from V and 7 bases from J, with 15 bases in between. CDR1 and CDR2 from the germline V gene are GTSNPN and SVGIG (reference sequence). CDR3 length: 13 residues. CDR3 region: CAWRGWEQGEAFF. The CDR3, as DNA: TGTGCCTGGAGAGGGTGGGAGCAGGGTGAAGCTTTCTTT.

The gene calls are TRBV6-4 and TRBJ2-3; 10 bases are shared with TRBD1. The V gene's germline CDR1 is MRHNA and CDR2 SNTAGT. V was clipped by 3 bases and J by 4 bases; unmatched bases: 1. There are 14 residues in the CDR3. This chain's CDR3 is CASSEGQGSDTQYF. The CDR3 DNA reads TGTGCCAGCAGTGAGGGACAGGGGTCAGATACGCAGTATTTT.